This TCR beta chain was observed in a study of CD8+CD57+ T cells in acquired aplastic anemia. With 3 bases removed from V and 0 bases from J, the gap between germline ends came to 14 bases. There are 15 residues in the CDR3. Germline lookup yields CDR1 DFQATT and CDR2 SNEGSKA (reference sequence). CDR3 and TCR beta VDJ profiling relied on genomic DNA as the template. In TCRdb, the reads were re-called with MiXCR into one record per CDR3 protein. The sample lists fewer than 200,000 distinct CDR3 sequences, 55% to 70% seen once, with over 40% in the top ten. The receptor was isolated from a human donor in good health. Sequencing input: sorted CD4+, CD8+, or CD8+CD57+ T cells (not recorded which) from PBMCs. The chain employs TRBV20-1 and TRBJ1-1, with unresolved D. CDR3 sequence reads: CSASQPTPLNTEAFF. The CDR3 DNA sequence: TGCAGTGCTAGTCAGCCCACGCCGCTGAACACTGAAGCTTTCTTT.